Described below is a single T cell receptor beta chain sequence and its context. CDR1 and CDR2 from the germline V gene are SGHRS and YFSETQ. V lost 0 bases, J lost 3 bases, and 16 bases lay in between. The CDR3 spans 16 residues. This entry is derived from a study of CD8+ T cells in alopecia areata. RNA was extracted and reverse transcribed into cDNA as the sequencing template. This table comes from immunoSEQ multiplex PCR, and its TCRdb copy is limited to in-frame clones, with some not included. The sample gives about 150,000 clones, 85% to 90% of which show up once; more than 13% is in the top ten.

This receptor was identified in a human donor with alopecia areata. The sample here was CD8+ T cells sorted from blood, taken at week 0. The chain recombines TRBV5-1 with TRBJ2-7; D may correspond to TRBD1 or TRBD2 (5 bases each). The CDR3 protein is CASSLGPRGEDYEQYF. DNA for the CDR3: TGCGCCAGCAGCTTGGGCCCCCGAGGGGAAGACTACGAGCAGTACTTC.